This T cell receptor beta chain was sequenced during a study of blood T cell repertoires in COVID-19. Across the study: Acute-phase and convalescent COVID-19 samples originated in the United States, Italy and Spain. T cells, B-cell-depleted T cells, or PBMCs provided the cDNA or gDNA that served as material.

This CDR3 spans 17 amino acids. Losses at the gene ends were 3 bases for V and 6 bases for J; bases not matched to a gene: 12. From germline, CDR1 is SEHNR and CDR2 FQNEAQ (reference sequence). How the authors handled the data: Using reference gene primer amplification, nucleated cell counts were estimated. Sequencing used immunoSEQ multiplex PCR; TCRdb keeps in-frame clones, though not all of them. Clone size and the V and J calls come from that table; the DNA yielded D and trimming. The data show some 40,000 clones, 75% to 90% seen once. This chain links TRBV7-9 with TRBJ2-2; 8 bases are shared with TRBD2. This TCR was sampled from a man in his fifties or sixties with acute or convalescent COVID-19. Sequencing was carried out using peripheral blood. The CDR3 spells CASSLVGAAGVAGELFF. CDR3 nucleotide sequence: TGTGCCAGCAGCTTGGTGGGGGCAGCGGGAGTGGCCGGGGAGCTGTTTTTT.